This T cell receptor beta chain was sequenced during a study of cytomegalovirus exposure and HLA in healthy donors. PCR used 60 Vbeta primers and 13 Jbeta primers. Sequencing used immunoSEQ multiplex PCR; TCRdb keeps in-frame clones, though not all of them. Seen here are about 150,000 clones, 74% observed once, and the top ten hold 2.1%. Study outcomes and limitations: Investigators reported over 150 TCR beta chains as tied to cytomegalovirus.

With regard to this clone: Antigen specificity is unknown.

Samples came from healthy bone marrow donors. CDR3 length: 12 amino acids. Trimming pared 5 bases from V and 3 bases from J, leaving 7 bases between. Per germline, CDR1 SEHNR and CDR2 FQNEAQ (reference sequence). Material: PBMCs. This rearrangement joins TRBV7-9 to TRBJ1-2; D is undetermined. The TCR comes from a man under 40 in good health and CMV-seronegative. Here the CDR3 DNA reads TGTGCCAGCAGCGCGCGGGACTATGGCTACACCTTC. Its protein is CASSARDYGYTF.